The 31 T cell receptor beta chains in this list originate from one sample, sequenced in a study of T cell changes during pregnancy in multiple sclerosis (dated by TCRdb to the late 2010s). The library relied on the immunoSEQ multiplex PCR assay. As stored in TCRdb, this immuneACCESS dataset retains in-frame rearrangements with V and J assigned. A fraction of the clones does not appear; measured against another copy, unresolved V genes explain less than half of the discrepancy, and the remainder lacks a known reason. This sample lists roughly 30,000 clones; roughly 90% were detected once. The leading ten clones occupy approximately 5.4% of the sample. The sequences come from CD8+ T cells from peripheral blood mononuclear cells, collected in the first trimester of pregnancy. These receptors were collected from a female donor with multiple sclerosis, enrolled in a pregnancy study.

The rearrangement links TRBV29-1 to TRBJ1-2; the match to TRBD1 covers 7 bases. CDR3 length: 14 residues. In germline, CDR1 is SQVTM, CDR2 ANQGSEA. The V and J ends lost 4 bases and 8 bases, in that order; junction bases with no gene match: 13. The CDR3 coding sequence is TGCAGCGTTGGTGGGACAGCCGACCTTATAGGCTACACCTTC. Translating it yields CSVGGTADLIGYTF.

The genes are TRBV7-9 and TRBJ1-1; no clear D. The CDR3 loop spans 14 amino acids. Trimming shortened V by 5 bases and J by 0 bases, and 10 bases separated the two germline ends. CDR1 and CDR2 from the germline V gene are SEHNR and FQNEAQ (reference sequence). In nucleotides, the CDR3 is TGTGCCAGCAGCGCCTCAGGATTGAACACTGAAGCTTTCTTT. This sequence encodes CASSASGLNTEAFF. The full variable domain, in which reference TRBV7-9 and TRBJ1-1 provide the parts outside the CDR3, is DTGVSQNPRHKITKRGQNVTFRCDPISEHNRLYWYRQTLGQGPEFLTYFQNEAQLEKSRLLSDRFSAERPKGSFSTLEIQRTEQGDSAMYLCASSASGLNTEAFFGQGTRLTVV.

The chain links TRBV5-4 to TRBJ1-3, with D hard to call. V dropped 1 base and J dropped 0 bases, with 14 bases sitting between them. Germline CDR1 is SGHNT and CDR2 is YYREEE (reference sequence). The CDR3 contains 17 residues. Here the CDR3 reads CASSLIPSTTSGNTIYF. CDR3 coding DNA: TGTGCCAGCAGCTTGATCCCGTCCACTACCTCTGGAAACACCATATATTTT.

The CDR3 DNA follows: TGTGCCAGCAGTGTGGGGACTAGCGGGAGTATCCCCTACGAGCAGTACTTC. Translated: CASSVGTSGSIPYEQYF. The chain joins TRBV6-1 to TRBJ2-7; 14 bases line up with TRBD2. There are 17 residues in the CDR3. CDR1 MNHNS and CDR2 SASEGT come from the germline V gene. The junction had 7 bases not matched to a gene; V was cut back by 4 bases and J by 2 bases.

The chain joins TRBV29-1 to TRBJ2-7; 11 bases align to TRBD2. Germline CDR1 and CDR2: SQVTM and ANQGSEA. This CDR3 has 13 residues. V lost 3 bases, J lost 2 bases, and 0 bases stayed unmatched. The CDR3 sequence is CSVETSGTYEQYF. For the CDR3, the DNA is TGCAGCGTTGAGACTAGCGGGACCTACGAGCAGTACTTC.

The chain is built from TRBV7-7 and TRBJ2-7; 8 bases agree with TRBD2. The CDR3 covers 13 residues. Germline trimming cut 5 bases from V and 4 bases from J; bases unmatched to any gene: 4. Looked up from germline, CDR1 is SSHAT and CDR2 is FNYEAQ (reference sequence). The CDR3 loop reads CASSQAGGYEQYF. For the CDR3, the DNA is TGTGCCAGCAGCCAGGCGGGGGGTTACGAGCAGTACTTC.

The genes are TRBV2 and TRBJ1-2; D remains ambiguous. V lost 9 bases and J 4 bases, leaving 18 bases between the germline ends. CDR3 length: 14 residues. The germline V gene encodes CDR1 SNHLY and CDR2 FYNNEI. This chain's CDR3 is CARWQEAIIYGYTF. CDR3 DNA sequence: TGTGCCAGGTGGCAGGAGGCTATTATCTATGGCTACACCTTC.

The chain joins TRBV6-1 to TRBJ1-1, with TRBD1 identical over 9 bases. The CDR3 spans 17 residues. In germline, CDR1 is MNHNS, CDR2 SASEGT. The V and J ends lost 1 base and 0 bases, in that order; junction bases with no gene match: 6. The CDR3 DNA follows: TGTGCCAGCAGTGAAGACAGGGGGCGTTTCATGAACACTGAAGCTTTCTTT. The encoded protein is CASSEDRGRFMNTEAFF.

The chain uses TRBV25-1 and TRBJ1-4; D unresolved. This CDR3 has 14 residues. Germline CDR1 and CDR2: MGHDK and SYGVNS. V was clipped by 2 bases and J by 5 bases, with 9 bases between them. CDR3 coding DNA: TGTGCCAGCAGTGAAGTACAGATCAATGAAAAACTGTTTTTT. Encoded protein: CASSEVQINEKLFF.

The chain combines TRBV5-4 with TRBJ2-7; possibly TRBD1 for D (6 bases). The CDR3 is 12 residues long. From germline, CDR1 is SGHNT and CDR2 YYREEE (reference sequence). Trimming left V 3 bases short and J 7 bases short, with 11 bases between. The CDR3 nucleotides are TGTGCCAGCAGCTCCCCCCAGGGGGAGCAGTACTTC. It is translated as CASSSPQGEQYF.

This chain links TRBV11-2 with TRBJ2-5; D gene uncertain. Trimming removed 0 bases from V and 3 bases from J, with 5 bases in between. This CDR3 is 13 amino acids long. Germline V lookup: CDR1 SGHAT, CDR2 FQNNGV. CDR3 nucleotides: TGTGCCAGCAGCTTAGATGGAGAAGAGACCCAGTACTTC. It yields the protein CASSLDGEETQYF.

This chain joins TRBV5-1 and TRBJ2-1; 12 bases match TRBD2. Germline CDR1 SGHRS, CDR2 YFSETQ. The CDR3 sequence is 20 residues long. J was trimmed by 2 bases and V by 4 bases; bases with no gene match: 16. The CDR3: CASSQLKLTSGGITYNEQFF. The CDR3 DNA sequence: TGCGCCAGCAGCCAACTTAAATTAACTAGCGGGGGGATAACCTACAATGAGCAGTTCTTC.

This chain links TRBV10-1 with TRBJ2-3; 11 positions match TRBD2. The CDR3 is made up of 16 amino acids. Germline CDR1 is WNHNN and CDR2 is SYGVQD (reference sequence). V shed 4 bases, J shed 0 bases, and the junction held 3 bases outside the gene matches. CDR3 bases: TGCGCCAGCAGTGCCGGGACTAGCGGTAGCACAGATACGCAGTATTTT. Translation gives CASSAGTSGSTDTQYF.

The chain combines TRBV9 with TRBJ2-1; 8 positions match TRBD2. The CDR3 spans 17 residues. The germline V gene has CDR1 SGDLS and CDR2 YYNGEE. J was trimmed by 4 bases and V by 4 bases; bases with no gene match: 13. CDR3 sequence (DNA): TGTGCCAGCAGCCCCCGGGGCACAGCGGGGGCTTACAATGAGCAGTTCTTC. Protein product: CASSPRGTAGAYNEQFF.

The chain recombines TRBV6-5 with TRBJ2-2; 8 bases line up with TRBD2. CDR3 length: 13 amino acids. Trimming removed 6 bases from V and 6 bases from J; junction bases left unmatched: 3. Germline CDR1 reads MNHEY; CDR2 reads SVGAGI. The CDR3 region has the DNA TGTGCCAGCAGCAAGACTAGCGCCGGGGAGCTGTTTTTT. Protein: CASSKTSAGELFF.

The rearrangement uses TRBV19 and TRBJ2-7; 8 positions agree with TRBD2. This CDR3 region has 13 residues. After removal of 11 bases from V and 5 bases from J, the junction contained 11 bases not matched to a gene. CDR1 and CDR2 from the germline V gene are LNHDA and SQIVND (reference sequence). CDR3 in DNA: TGTGCCTCCGGGGGGGGGCTTAGGGACGAGCAGTACTTC. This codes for CASGGGLRDEQYF.

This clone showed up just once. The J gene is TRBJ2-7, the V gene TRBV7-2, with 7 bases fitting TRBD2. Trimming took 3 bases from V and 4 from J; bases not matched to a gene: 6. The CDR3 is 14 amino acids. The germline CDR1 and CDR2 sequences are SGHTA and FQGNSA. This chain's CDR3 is CASSLLGRGYEQYF. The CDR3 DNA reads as TGTGCCAGCAGCTTGCTGGGGAGGGGTTACGAGCAGTACTTC. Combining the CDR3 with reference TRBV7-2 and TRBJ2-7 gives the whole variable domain GAGVSQSPSNKVTEKGKDVELRCDPISGHTALYWYRQSLGQGLEFLIYFQGNSAPDKSGLPSDRFSAERTGGSVSTLTIQRTQQEDSAVYLCASSLLGRGYEQYFGPGTRLTVT.

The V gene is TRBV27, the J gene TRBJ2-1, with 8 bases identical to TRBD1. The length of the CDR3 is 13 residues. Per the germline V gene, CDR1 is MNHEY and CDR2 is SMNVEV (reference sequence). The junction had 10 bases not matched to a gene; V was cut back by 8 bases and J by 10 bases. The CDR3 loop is CASGRTGQWEQFF. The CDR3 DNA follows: TGTGCCAGCGGAAGGACAGGGCAGTGGGAGCAGTTCTTC.

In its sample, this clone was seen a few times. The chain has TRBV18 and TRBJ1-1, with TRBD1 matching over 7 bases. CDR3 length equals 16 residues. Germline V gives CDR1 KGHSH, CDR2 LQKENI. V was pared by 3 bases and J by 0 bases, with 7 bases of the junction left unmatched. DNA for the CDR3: TGTGCCAGCTCACCTCCCGGGACAGTCATGAACACTGAAGCTTTCTTT. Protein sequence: CASSPPGTVMNTEAFF.

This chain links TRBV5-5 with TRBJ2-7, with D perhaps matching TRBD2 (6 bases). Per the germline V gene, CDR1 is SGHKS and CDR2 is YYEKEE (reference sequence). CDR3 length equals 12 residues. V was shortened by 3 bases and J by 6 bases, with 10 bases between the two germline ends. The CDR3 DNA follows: TGTGCCAGCAGCTGGGCCGGGGGCGAGCAGTACTTC. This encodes CASSWAGGEQYF.

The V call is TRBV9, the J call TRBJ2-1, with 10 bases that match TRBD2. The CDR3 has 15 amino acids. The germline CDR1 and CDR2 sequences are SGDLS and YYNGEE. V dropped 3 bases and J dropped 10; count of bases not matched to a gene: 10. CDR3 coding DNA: TGTGCCAGCAGCGCCATGGGCCAGGGACTAGCGGAGCAGTTCTTC. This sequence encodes CASSAMGQGLAEQFF.

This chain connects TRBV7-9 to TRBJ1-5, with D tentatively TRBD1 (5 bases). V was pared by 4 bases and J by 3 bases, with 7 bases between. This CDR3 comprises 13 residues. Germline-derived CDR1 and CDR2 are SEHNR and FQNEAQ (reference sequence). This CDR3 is CASSSGDNQPQHF. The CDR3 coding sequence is TGTGCCAGCAGCTCGGGGGACAATCAGCCCCAGCATTTT.

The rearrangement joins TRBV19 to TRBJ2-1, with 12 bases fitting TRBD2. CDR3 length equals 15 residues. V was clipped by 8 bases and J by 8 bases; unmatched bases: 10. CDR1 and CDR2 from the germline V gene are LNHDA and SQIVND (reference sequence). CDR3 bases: TGTGCCAGTGGATCGGGACTAGCGGGCGGAGATGAGCAGTTCTTC. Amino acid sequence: CASGSGLAGGDEQFF. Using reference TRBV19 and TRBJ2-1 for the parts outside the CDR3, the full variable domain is DGGITQSPKYLFRKEGQNVTLSCEQNLNHDAMYWYRQDPGQGLRLIYYSQIVNDFQKGDIAEGYSVSREKKESFPLTVTSAQKNPTAFYLCASGSGLAGGDEQFFGPGTRLTVL.

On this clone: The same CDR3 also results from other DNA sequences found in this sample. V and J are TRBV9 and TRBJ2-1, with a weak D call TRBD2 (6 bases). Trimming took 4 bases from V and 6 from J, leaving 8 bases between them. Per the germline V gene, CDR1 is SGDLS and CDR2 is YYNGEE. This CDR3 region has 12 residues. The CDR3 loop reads CASSPGGNEQFF. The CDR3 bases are TGTGCCAGCAGCCCCGGGGGCAATGAGCAGTTCTTC.

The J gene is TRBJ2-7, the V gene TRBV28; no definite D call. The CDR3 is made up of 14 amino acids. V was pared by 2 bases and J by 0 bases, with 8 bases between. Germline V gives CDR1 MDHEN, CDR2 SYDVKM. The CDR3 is CASSLRRNSYEQYF. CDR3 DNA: TGTGCCAGCAGTTTACGGCGGAACTCCTACGAGCAGTACTTC.

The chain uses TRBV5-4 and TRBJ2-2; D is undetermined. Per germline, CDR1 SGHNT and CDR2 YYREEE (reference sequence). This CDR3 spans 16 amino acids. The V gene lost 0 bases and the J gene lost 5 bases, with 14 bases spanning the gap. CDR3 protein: CASSLASRMRTGELFF. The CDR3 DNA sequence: TGTGCCAGCAGCTTGGCCTCGCGGATGAGGACCGGGGAGCTGTTTTTT.

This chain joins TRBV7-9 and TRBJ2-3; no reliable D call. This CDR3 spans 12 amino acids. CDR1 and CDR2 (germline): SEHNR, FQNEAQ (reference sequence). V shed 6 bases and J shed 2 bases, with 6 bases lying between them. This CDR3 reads CASRASTDTQYF. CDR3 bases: TGTGCCAGCAGGGCCTCCACAGATACGCAGTATTTT.

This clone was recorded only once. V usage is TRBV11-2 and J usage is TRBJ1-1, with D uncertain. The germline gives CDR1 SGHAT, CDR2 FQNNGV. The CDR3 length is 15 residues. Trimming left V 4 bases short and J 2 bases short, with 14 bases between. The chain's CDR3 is CASSSYREGNTEAFF. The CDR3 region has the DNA TGTGCCAGCAGCTCCTATAGGGAGGGAAACACTGAAGCTTTCTTT.

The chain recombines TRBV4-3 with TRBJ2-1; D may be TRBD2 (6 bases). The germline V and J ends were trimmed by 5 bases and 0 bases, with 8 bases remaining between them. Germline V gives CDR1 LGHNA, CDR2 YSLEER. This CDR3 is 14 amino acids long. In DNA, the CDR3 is TGCGCCAGCAGCGTTAGCGGCTCCTACAATGAGCAGTTCTTC. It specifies CASSVSGSYNEQFF.

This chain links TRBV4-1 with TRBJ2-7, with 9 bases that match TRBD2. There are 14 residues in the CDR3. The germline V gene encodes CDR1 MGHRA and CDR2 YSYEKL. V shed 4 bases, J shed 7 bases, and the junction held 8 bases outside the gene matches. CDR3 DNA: TGCGCCAGCAGCCTAGCGGGAGAGAGCCGGGAGCAGTACTTC. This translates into CASSLAGESREQYF.

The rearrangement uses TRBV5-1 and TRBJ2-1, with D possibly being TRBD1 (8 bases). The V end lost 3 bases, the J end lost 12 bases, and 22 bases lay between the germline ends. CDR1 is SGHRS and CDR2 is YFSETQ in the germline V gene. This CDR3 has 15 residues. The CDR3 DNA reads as TGCGCCAGCAGCTCGGGAGGACAGGGCATAATCGGGCAGTTCTTC. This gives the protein CASSSGGQGIIGQFF.